The present entry profiles one T cell receptor (beta chain) with its context. Method: immunoSEQ multiplex PCR; TCRdb's copy keeps in-frame clones and lacks some. The profile shows nearly 65,000 clones, about 86% of them singletons. This entry is derived from a study of blood T cell repertoires in COVID-19. The CDR3 covers 19 residues. The J segment lost 0 bases and the V segment lost 0 bases, leaving 14 bases of the junction unmatched. Germline CDR1 is GTSNPN and CDR2 is SVGIG (reference sequence). The sequence was collected from a human donor in a cohort sampled during active COVID-19. The rearrangement links TRBV30 to TRBJ2-7, with 10 positions matching TRBD2. What was sequenced was peripheral blood. The chain's CDR3 is CAWSVPYLETSGSSYEQYF. The CDR3 DNA reads as TGTGCCTGGAGTGTACCCTACCTCGAGACTAGCGGGTCCTCCTACGAGCAGTACTTC.